Shown below are 18 T cell receptor beta chains from a single sample sequenced in a study of blood T cells in healthy people across ages (dated by TCRdb to 2015 to 2017). Library prep was done by 5' RACE. TCRdb shows the sequencer as Illumina HiSeq 2500. The second PCR ran for about 6 to 12 cycles and used a J-beta primer mix along with a sample-barcoded 5' primer. TCRdb reran the public reads through fastp at Q25 and MiXCR, keeping productive beta chains. Each entry is one CDR3 protein sequence, shown with its most common DNA and genes. This sample has hundreds of thousands of distinct CDR3 sequences in its table, and roughly 30% of those were observed once. The ten top clones hold over 15% of the sample. The sample comprised blood. The receptors originated from an elderly woman in good health. Donor details come from another sample of the same person, matched by shared clones.

This clonotype was observed at least ten times. V is TRBV7-9 and J is TRBJ2-5; TRBD1 might be the D (7 bases). The CDR3 consists of 14 residues. Germline V gives CDR1 SEHNR, CDR2 FQNEAQ (reference sequence). V lost 1 base, J lost 5 bases, and 11 bases lay in between. The CDR3: CASSLGDSGETQYF. CDR3 bases: TGTGCCAGCAGCTTAGGGGACAGCGGGGAGACCCAGTACTTC.

This clonotype was counted only a few times. The chain has TRBV15 and TRBJ2-3, with 10 bases fitting TRBD2. The CDR3 extends over 16 amino acids. The junction had 4 bases not matched to a gene; V was cut back by 3 bases and J by 1 base. The germline V gene has CDR1 LNHNV and CDR2 YYDKDF (reference sequence). The CDR3 DNA reads as TGTGCCACCAGCAGGGAGCGGGGGGGTCGCACAGATACGCAGTATTTT. It yields the protein CATSRERGGRTDTQYF.

Many counts were recorded for this clonotype. The chain is built from TRBV6-5 and TRBJ2-1, with D perhaps matching TRBD1 (5 bases). CDR1 is MNHEY, CDR2 SVGAGI, per germline. The CDR3 sequence is 14 residues long. Deletions cut 2 bases from V and 6 bases from J, with 11 bases between. This chain's CDR3 is CASSYEGVFNEQFF. The CDR3 DNA sequence: TGTGCCAGCAGTTACGAAGGGGTTTTCAATGAGCAGTTCTTC.

This clonotype occurred many times. The chain employs TRBV10-3 and TRBJ2-7; 11 positions match TRBD1. CDR3 length: 15 amino acids. V lost 4 bases and J lost 5; bases outside the gene matches: 7. CDR1 and CDR2 (germline): ENHRY, SYGVKD. The CDR3 here is CAISGGQGVGNEQYF. The CDR3 nucleotides are TGTGCCATCAGTGGGGGACAGGGGGTAGGAAACGAGCAGTACTTC.

This clonotype was picked up a small number of times. A read error may produce the germline difference seen at one junction end. The V and J genes are TRBV4-3 and TRBJ2-5, with TRBD1 matching over 10 bases. Germline CDR1 reads LGHNA; CDR2 reads YSLEER. The CDR3 extends over 13 amino acids. CDR3 DNA: TGTGCCAGCAGCCAAGACAGGGGGCAGACCCAGTACTTC. Its translation: CASSQDRGQTQYF.

This clonotype showed up just a few times. The chain combines TRBV7-8 with TRBJ2-7; TRBD2 matches at 13 bases. CDR1 SGHVS and CDR2 FQNEAQ come from the germline V gene. With V trimmed by 4 bases and J by 5 bases, 5 bases remained unmatched. The CDR3 sequence is 15 residues long. This CDR3 is CASSSTSGGANEQYF. In DNA, the CDR3 is TGTGCCAGCAGCTCCACTAGCGGGGGGGCCAACGAGCAGTACTTC.

This chain uses TRBV6-6 with TRBJ2-3; D assignment may be TRBD1 or TRBD2 (6 bases each). This CDR3 has 14 amino acids. The V end was cut by 7 bases, the J end by 6 bases, with 17 bases between. CDR1 and CDR2 from the germline V gene are MNHNY and SVGAGI (reference sequence). The CDR3 nucleotides read TGTGCCAGCAAGGGGGGATCCTCGGGGGATACGCAGTATTTT. Protein sequence: CASKGGSSGDTQYF.

Ten or more counts support this clonotype. The chain has TRBV3-1 and TRBJ2-7, with 11 bases lining up with TRBD1. V was clipped by 2 bases and J by 8 bases; unmatched bases: 8. CDR1 and CDR2 from the germline V gene are LGHDT and YNNKEL (reference sequence). This CDR3 comprises 15 residues. The CDR3 loop reads CASSQSGQGDLKQYF. Written as DNA, the CDR3 is TGTGCCAGCAGCCAATCGGGACAGGGGGATTTAAAGCAGTACTTC.

Remarks on this clonotype: Given a much more abundant clone one base away, this may be a read error. V is TRBV9 and J is TRBJ2-1; D possibly corresponds to TRBD1 (5 bases). The J call is doubtful: the DNA matches TRBJ2-7 better. The CDR3 covers 14 residues. Germline V gene data show CDR1 as SGDLS and CDR2 as YYNGEE. The CDR3 DNA sequence: TGTGCCAGCAGCGTAGGGGGTAGGGGCAATGAGCAGTACTTC. Protein product: CASSVGGRGNEQYF.

The CDR3 spells CASSWGGGGQPQHF. Written as DNA, the CDR3 is TGCGCCAGCAGCTGGGGGGGGGGCGGTCAGCCCCAGCATTTT. The rearrangement uses TRBV5-1 and TRBJ1-5, with D possibly TRBD1 on 6 matching bases. V was cut by 3 bases and J by 6 bases, with 13 bases left in between. This CDR3 contains 14 residues. Germline V CDR1 and CDR2: SGHRS, YFSETQ.

V gene TRBV29-1 combines with J gene TRBJ2-7; TRBD1 agrees at 7 bases. The CDR3 is made up of 12 amino acids. Losses at the gene ends were 6 bases for V and 1 base for J; bases not matched to a gene: 3. The germline gives CDR1 SQVTM, CDR2 ANQGSEA. This CDR3 is CSVVTGSYEQYF. Written as DNA, the CDR3 is TGCAGCGTCGTGACAGGGTCCTACGAGCAGTACTTC.

This chain connects TRBV20-1 to TRBJ2-1; 10 nucleotides align to TRBD1. The length of the CDR3 is 16 residues. V was pared by 3 bases and J by 3 bases, with 8 bases of the junction left unmatched. Looked up from germline, CDR1 is DFQATT and CDR2 is SNEGSKA (reference sequence). The CDR3 loop is CSASRVGQGVYNEQFF. CDR3 DNA: TGCAGTGCTAGCAGGGTTGGACAGGGGGTCTACAATGAGCAGTTCTTC.

The sample holds a few counts of this clonotype. The chain carries TRBV18 and TRBJ2-1, with 9 bases that match TRBD2. Trimming cost V 2 bases and J 11 bases; bases outside gene matches: 19. In germline, CDR1 is KGHSH, CDR2 LQKENI. The CDR3 extends over 18 amino acids. CDR3 DNA: TGTGCCAGCTCACCAAGGCTAGCGGGGAGTGTGGCGGCAATACAGCAGTTCTTC. Translated, it gives CASSPRLAGSVAAIQQFF. The full variable domain, rest sourced from reference TRBV18 and TRBJ2-1, is NAGVMQNPRHLVRRRGQEARLRCSPMKGHSHVYWYRQLPEEGLKFMVYLQKENIIDESGMPKERFSAEFPKEGPSILRIQQVVRGDSAAYFCASSPRLAGSVAAIQQFFGPGTRLTVL.

This clonotype was seen ten or more times. The chain links TRBV27 to TRBJ2-7; 9 bases agree with TRBD1. Germline CDR1 and CDR2: MNHEY and SMNVEV (reference sequence). The CDR3 length is 15 residues. Trimming cost V 4 bases and J 2 bases; bases outside gene matches: 6. CDR3 protein: CASSSPGQGTYEQYF. CDR3 nucleotides: TGTGCCAGCAGTTCACCGGGACAGGGTACCTACGAGCAGTACTTC.

This clonotype was counted many times. This chain links TRBV12-3 or TRBV12-4 with TRBJ1-2; TRBD1 aligns across 7 bases. V shed 6 bases, J shed 3 bases, and the junction held 4 bases outside the gene matches. The CDR3 spans 13 residues. In nucleotides, the CDR3 is TGTGCCAGCAGCCGGGACAGATACTATGGCTACACCTTC. Its translation is CASSRDRYYGYTF.

This clonotype has only one observation. The gene calls are TRBV6-1 and TRBJ2-4; possible D gene TRBD2, 5 bases. The better agreement between TRBJ2-7 and the DNA end casts doubt on the J call. The CDR3 runs 13 residues. The germline V gene encodes CDR1 MNHNS and CDR2 SASEGT. The CDR3, as DNA: TGTGCCAGCTGCCGGGGTCACTCCTACGAGCAGTACTTC. Translated, it gives CASCRGHSYEQYF.

This clonotype turned up a few times. The chain is built from TRBV7-9 and TRBJ2-7, with D possibly called TRBD1 or TRBD2 (6 bases each). This CDR3 comprises 15 residues. V gave up 6 bases and J gave up 5 bases, with 20 bases separating them. The germline V gene encodes CDR1 SEHNR and CDR2 FQNEAQ (reference sequence). The CDR3 DNA is TGTGCCAGCAGTCAAGAGGGGGACTGGGGCCACGAGCAGTACTTC. It specifies CASSQEGDWGHEQYF.

On this clonotype: Since a much larger clone is just one base distant, this may be a read error. The rearrangement uses TRBV12-3 or TRBV12-4 and TRBJ2-5; a weak D match, TRBD2 (6 bases). This CDR3 contains 13 residues. V was clipped by 5 bases and J by 11 bases, with 18 bases between them. In DNA form, the CDR3 reads TGTGCCAGCAGTAGACGGACTACCAATGAGCAGTACTTC. It encodes CASSRRTTNEQYF.